The 3 T cell receptor beta chains presented below share a single source sample, sequenced in a study of blood T cell repertoires in COVID-19. Profiled with immunoSEQ multiplex PCR; TCRdb holds only in-frame clones, not every one. The sample shows about 210,000 clones, roughly 85% of them seen only once. The sequenced material came from peripheral blood. The receptors originated from a man aged 45 to 65 with COVID-19, enrolled during active disease.

V usage is TRBV6-5 and J usage is TRBJ1-1, with D possibly matching TRBD1 (6 bases). The V gene lost 7 bases and the J gene lost 6 bases, with 15 bases spanning the gap. The CDR3 spans 13 residues. The germline V gene encodes CDR1 MNHEY and CDR2 SVGAGI. The CDR3 reads CASTNRVSSEAFF. For the CDR3, the DNA is TGTGCCAGCACCAACAGGGTGTCCTCTGAAGCTTTCTTT.

A single count supports this clone. One end of the junction does not line up with germline, which may come from a read error. The rearrangement joins TRBV7-7 to TRBJ2-5; 8 bases are shared with TRBD2. The germline gives CDR1 SSHAT, CDR2 FNYEAQ (reference sequence). This CDR3 is built from 18 residues. The CDR3 DNA reads as TGTGCTAGCAGCCCGGCGGGGCGGGGGGCTCCAGCTGCCGAGACCCAGTACTTC. Its protein is CASSPAGRGAPAAETQYF.

The rearrangement joins TRBV11-2 to TRBJ2-7; D is possibly TRBD2 (6 bases). Germline V gives CDR1 SGHAT, CDR2 FQNNGV. This CDR3 is built from 14 residues. V lost 6 bases, J lost 2 bases, and 14 bases lay in between. The DNA of the CDR3 is TGTGCCAGCAGGGAGGCGGGGCAGACCTACGAGCAGTACTTC. This codes for CASREAGQTYEQYF.